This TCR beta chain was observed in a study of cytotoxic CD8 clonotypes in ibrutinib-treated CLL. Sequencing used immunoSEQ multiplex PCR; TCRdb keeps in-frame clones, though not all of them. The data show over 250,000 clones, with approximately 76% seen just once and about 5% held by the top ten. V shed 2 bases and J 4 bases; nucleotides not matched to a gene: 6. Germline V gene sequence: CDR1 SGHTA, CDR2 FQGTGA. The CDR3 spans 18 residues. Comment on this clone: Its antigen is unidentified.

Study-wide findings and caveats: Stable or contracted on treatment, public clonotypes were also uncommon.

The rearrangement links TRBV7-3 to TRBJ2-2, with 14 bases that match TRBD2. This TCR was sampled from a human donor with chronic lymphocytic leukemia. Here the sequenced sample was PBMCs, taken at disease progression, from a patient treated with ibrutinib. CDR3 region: CASSLFGGTSGSTGELFF. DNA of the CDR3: TGTGCCAGCAGCTTATTCGGCGGGACTAGCGGGAGCACCGGGGAGCTGTTTTTT.